The TCR beta chain described here comes from a study of cytomegalovirus exposure and HLA in healthy donors listed by TCRdb under 2017. About the full investigation: According to an earlier analysis of a few hundred of the donors, about 179 million T cells yielded 117 million unique TCR beta sequences and around 300 Gb of sequence data. About 320 gigabases of sequencing data and 70 million to 100 million unique TCR sequences were included in an early release covering several hundred HLA-typed donors. Of the 398 genotyped donors, about 80% fell in the genetic ancestry cluster associated with self-reported Caucasian donors. The aim of the study was to test whether cataloging public T cell receptors could identify signatures of past pathogen exposure. The T cell repertoires of around 730 subjects were profiled by immunosequencing and related to cytomegalovirus serostatus. Along with the approximately 650-subject first cohort, a separate validation cohort of over a hundred different subjects was used. High-throughput TCR immunosequencing, statistical association of individual TCRs with disease status, and machine learning were combined to predict cytomegalovirus infection status. A later analysis re-analyzed previously published TCR beta repertoires from roughly 600 donors and added high-resolution HLA genotyping to study TCR occurrence patterns. In the later analysis, no new phenotypic data were used to find candidate immune exposures; instead, reliance was placed on TCR beta sequences and their occurrence across donors. An earlier analysis of fewer than 750 of the donors used high-throughput TCR beta sequencing to judge whether each TCR beta V gene segment behaved as functional or pseudogenic. Donor age, sex, ethnicity and CMV serostatus were compiled together with the repertoire data. A later genetic analysis took genome-wide SNP genotypes for 398 of the 666 donors and used that subset as a discovery cohort. All discovery cohort repertoires had been generated on a single sequencing platform. Both class I and class II loci were covered by HLA typing, at four-digit resolution. Typing coverage varied by locus: about 629-630 donors for A, B, C, DRB1 and DQB1; more than 500 for DQA1; some 610 for DPA1; fewer than 480 for DPB1. Roughly 5 DR-DQ haplotypes were handled as single units for association and clustering, since linkage in the cohort was strong. On average, about 240,000 unique TCR beta nucleotide sequences were sequenced per donor among about 400 genotyped donors of the cohort, with around 19% of those sequences being non-productive. Findings and caveats that apply to the study as a whole: Because some donors lacked HLA typing at each locus, the association tests relied only on the typed subset. Linkage disequilibrium might explain the correlated functional status among segregating V segments, but an unknown experimental factor could not be ruled out. The study listed 164 TCR beta chains as associated with cytomegalovirus. The classifier was reported to diagnose cytomegalovirus status with high specificity and sensitivity in both the original cohort and the validation cohort. Only TCR beta chains were sequenced in this cohort, and the absence of alpha or paired-chain data limited detectable features. According to the authors, the approach could potentially be generalized to other disease states and immunological phenotypes. A further reported finding was that TCR beta sequences accurately predicted the HLA-A and HLA-B alleles for most subjects in the first cohort. Most CMV-associated TCR beta chains appeared to be HLA-restricted in a later analysis, and the HLA associations seemed to be driven largely by CMV exposure. In a later analysis, HLA-associated TCR beta chains showed more clonal expansion and lower generation probabilities than non-associated chains that were equally common. A later analysis found that TCR association rates varied across HLA loci, with DRB1 alleles showing the most associated TCRs and HLA-C alleles the fewest. A later analysis reported that several top co-occurrence clusters appeared linked to parvovirus B19, influenza, CMV and Epstein-Barr virus. The earlier analysis of some 540 of the donors excluded around 17 rarely observed V segments, including chromosome 9 orphons, because counts were too low. In an earlier analysis of 587 of the donors, most TCR beta V segments appeared in productive rearrangements about 87% or about 30% of the time, broadly matching IMGT annotations. Roughly uniform sequencing depth across donors was assumed in presence/absence analyses, although this assumption may not hold. Most TCR sequences were observed very rarely across donors, whereas some public TCRs were present in many individuals. Compared with the roughly 670-donor mean, donors in an Asian-associated ancestry cluster had fewer N-insertions in productive TCRs, according to a later genetic analysis. Specific HLA alleles were associated with roughly 16,000 TCR beta sequences at a false discovery rate of 0.05 in a later analysis. For the cohort, immune exposure information was limited to CMV serostatus. Assigning TCR associations to individual alleles was difficult when HLA alleles, especially DR and DQ, strongly co-occurred. In vitro tests confirmed that a few of the cytomegalovirus-associated TCR beta chains recognize cytomegalovirus antigens. A group of highly shared sequence variants was considered likely to be a technical artifact of the sequencing pipeline. Some IMGT-functional V segments, including TRBV6-2 and TRBV6-3, could not be told apart with the 87-base-pair reads, so those segments were excluded. An association between a missense DCLRE1C variant and V-gene and J-gene trimming of TCR beta chains was found in a later genetic analysis and replicated in an independent cohort.

The germline V gene encodes CDR1 SGHNT and CDR2 YENEEA. V is pared back by 5 bases and J by 4 bases, with 17 bases lying between the germline termini. Taken from cysteine to phenylalanine, the CDR3 has 16 residues. Only the CDR3 region is kept as DNA, spanning 48 bases read in frame from base 1. The library was produced with the immunoSEQ multiplex PCR assay. For the multiplex PCR, a mixture combining 60 forward primers for TCR Vbeta segments and 13 reverse primers for TCR Jbeta segments was used. A multiplex PCR assay on genomic DNA amplified the CDR3 region of rearranged TCR beta genes. The amplified TCR beta libraries were sequenced on the Illumina HiSeq System as 87-base-pair reads. The published analysis was carried out like this. Across the 640 or so repertoires, a later analysis counted about 81 million unique TCR beta chains, around 10 million of which were shared by at least two donors. To remove PCR and sequencing errors, raw reads were error-corrected and collapsed into unique sequences using a nearest-neighbor algorithm that merged closely related sequences. V, D and J gene segments were assigned by aligning CDR3 sequences to IMGT reference sequences. For a sequence to be retained, a match of at least six nucleotides was required to both a V gene segment and a J gene segment. Rearrangements were called productive when the CDR3 lacked stop codons and stayed in frame with V and J; all others were non-productive. CDR3 was defined according to IMGT convention as the region running from the second conserved V-encoded cysteine to the conserved J-encoded phenylalanine. In an earlier analysis of 550 to 650 of the donors, sequences lacking an unambiguous match to a single V gene segment were excluded. An earlier analysis of a few hundred of the donors classified V segments as functional when productive rearrangements were above 56.7% and as segregating when the standard deviation between donors was above 5%. To diagnose cytomegalovirus status from the catalog of TCR beta chain sequences, a statistical classification framework was built. V and J gene assignment, in a later analysis, came from comparing TCR nucleotide sequences with IMGT/GENE-DB human TR gene sequences. A later analysis assigned CDR3 sequences and most-parsimonious VDJ recombination scenarios with the TCRdist pipeline. In a later analysis, each TCR beta chain was defined by its CDR3 amino acid sequence together with its V-gene family, and reads lacking a unique V-gene family were excluded. As a way to deal with suspected cross-contamination and a sequencing artifact, a later analysis dropped hundreds of nucleotide sequences that were highly shared and had low generation probability. For each public chain, a later analysis derived a clonal expansion index from normalized ranks of inferred template counts within each repertoire. Generation probabilities in a later analysis came from a VDJ recombination model fitted to out-of-frame rearrangements, and those results were checked against IGoR. In a later analysis, TCR-TCR, TCR-HLA and TCR-CMV co-occurrence was scored with hypergeometric tests, and a repertoire-size bias correction was applied to TCR pairs. A later analysis estimated false discovery rates by permuting HLA or CMV assignments 20 times. A later analysis grouped co-occurring TCRs with DBSCAN, adding TCRdist sequence similarity when clustering within HLA-allele-positive subsets. Repertoires with fewer than 30,000 or more than 120,000 public chains, plus five repertoires with anomalous nucleotide sharing, were excluded from co-occurrence clustering. Held by TCRdb, this immuneACCESS table contains in-frame sequences only and omits some clones. Under half of the omission traces to an unresolved V gene where checked; the cause of the rest is unknown. The V and J calls and clone size are taken from that table; D and trimming were inferred from the DNA. Recorded for this sample are roughly 140,000 clones; around 78% of them occurred a single time. The ten top clones hold approximately 5.6% of the sample.

The cohort consisted of 670 or so healthy bone marrow donors. Cohort members were all nominally healthy when sampled, although unrecorded immune exposures were likely present. The donor tested CMV seropositive and was one of the 289 seropositive cohort members. A peripheral blood sample was provided by each donor, and peripheral blood mononuclear cells were used for TCR beta sequencing. The Qiagen DNeasy Blood Extraction Kit was used to extract genomic DNA from the blood cell samples. Note on this clone: Its antigen remains undetermined. Base qualities are missing; no much larger clone stands one base away.

Recombination connected TRBV11-3 to TRBJ2-2; TRBD2 is a weak D gene call, 5 bases matching. Sequencing used PBMCs. The TCR originated in a woman aged 35 to 49 in good health and CMV-seropositive. The base sequence is TGTGCCAGCAGCCCAAGATTTGGGGAGAGCACCGGGGAGCTGTTTTTT. The encoded protein is CASSPRFGESTGELFF.